The sequence of this T cell receptor beta chain was determined in a study of CD8+CD57+ T cells in acquired aplastic anemia. Genomic DNA, the template, was used for profiling of the TCR beta VDJ and CDR3. TCRdb re-called the reads with MiXCR, one entry per CDR3 protein. The table has more than 150,000 distinct CDR3 sequences, over 60% seen once. Sequencing used sorted CD4+, CD8+, or CD8+CD57+ T cells (not recorded which) from PBMCs. This TCR was recovered from a human donor with severe aplastic anemia or a healthy control (not recorded which).

CDR3 sequence: CATSERGKGLYNEQFF. As DNA, the CDR3 is TGTGCCACCAGTGAACGAGGAAAGGGGCTATACAATGAGCAGTTCTTC. This chain connects TRBV24-1 to TRBJ2-1; a weak D match, TRBD1 (5 bases). The V gene's germline CDR1 is KGHDR and CDR2 SFDVKD. This CDR3 comprises 16 residues. V shed 4 bases and J shed 4 bases, with 16 bases lying between them.